This T cell receptor (beta chain) was identified in a study of T-cell reconstitution after alpha-beta-depleted transplantation in children. Study-wide results and caveats: After transplant, at about two months, alpha-beta T cells were reportedly derived from several hundred expanded graft clones. Some patients showed high day-60 TCRbeta diversity, which derived from surviving recipient T cells and thymic progenitors. When one year had passed after transplant, most T-cell counts and diversity came from newly produced T cells.

The germline V gene encodes CDR1 MNHEY and CDR2 SMNVEV (reference sequence). This CDR3 comprises 14 residues. The V gene lost 3 bases and the J gene lost 6 bases, with 14 bases spanning the gap. Concerning this clonotype: Antigen specificity is unknown.

Library preparation (for TCRbeta) was performed with unique molecular identifiers. MiXCR, run by TCRdb on the PCR reads, gives a single entry per CDR3 protein. This table has 700,000 to 850,000 distinct CDR3 sequences, about 15% appearing once. The receptor was derived from a male patient aged 10 to 17 who had a stem cell transplant for acute lymphoblastic leukemia, so the T cells may come from the graft donor. V is TRBV27 and J is TRBJ1-1, with D perhaps matching TRBD1 (5 bases). The sample was PBMCs, mostly from graft donor cells, taken 360 days after TCRalphabeta/CD19-depleted stem cell transplant. CDR3 nucleotide sequence: TGTGCCAGCAGTTTTTGGGGGGACCCCGCTGAAGCTTTCTTT. It codes for CASSFWGDPAEAFF.